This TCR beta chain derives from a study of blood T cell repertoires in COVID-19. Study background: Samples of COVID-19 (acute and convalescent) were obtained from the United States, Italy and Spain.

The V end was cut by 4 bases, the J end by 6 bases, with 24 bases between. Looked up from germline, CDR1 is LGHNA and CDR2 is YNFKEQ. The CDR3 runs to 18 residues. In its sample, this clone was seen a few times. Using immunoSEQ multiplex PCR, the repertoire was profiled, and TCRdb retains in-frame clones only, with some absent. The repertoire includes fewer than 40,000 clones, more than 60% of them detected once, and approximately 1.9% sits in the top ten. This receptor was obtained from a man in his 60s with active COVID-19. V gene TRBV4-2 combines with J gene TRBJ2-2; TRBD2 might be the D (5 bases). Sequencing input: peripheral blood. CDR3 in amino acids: CASSPRSSSSYDAGELFF. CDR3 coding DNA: TGTGCCAGCAGCCCCCGGTCTAGCTCAAGCTATGACGCCGGGGAGCTGTTTTTT.